Below are 25 T cell receptor beta chains sequenced from a single sample in a study of CD8 T cells in ankylosing spondylitis. TCRdb analysed the 5' RACE reads with MiXCR anew, one entry per CDR3 protein. The table lists about 140,000 distinct CDR3 sequences, 30% to 35% of them singletons. The source material was synovial fluid, either unsorted or a sorted T cell fraction (not recorded which). These TCRs come from a male donor with ankylosing spondylitis.

There are many counts of this clonotype. The chain links TRBV28 to TRBJ1-5, with D maybe TRBD1 (5 bases). Germline-derived CDR1 and CDR2 are MDHEN and SYDVKM. V lost 2 bases and J lost 7, with 15 bases in between. This CDR3 is 15 amino acids long. CDR3 nucleotide sequence: TGTGCCAGCAGTTTAAGTGGCAGGGAAGGCCAGCCCCAGCATTTT. Amino acid sequence: CASSLSGREGQPQHF.

This clonotype has a single count. One end of the junction does not line up with germline, which may come from a read error. The V gene is TRBV28, the J gene TRBJ1-5, with D tentatively TRBD1 (6 bases). Germline-derived CDR1 and CDR2 are MDHEN and SYDVKM. The CDR3 runs to 14 residues. For the CDR3, the DNA is TGTGCCAGCAGTTTGCTAGGGGACAATCAGCCCCGGCATTTT. Encoded protein: CASSLLGDNQPRHF.

This sequence joins TRBV4-3 and TRBJ2-5, with D possibly being TRBD2 (5 bases). This CDR3 contains 13 residues. Trimming took off 3 bases at V and 2 bases at J, with 7 bases between the two ends. The germline V gene encodes CDR1 LGHNA and CDR2 YSLEER. The CDR3 nucleotides are TGCGCCAGCAGCCATGGCGGGCAAGAGACCCAGTACTTC. Translating gives CASSHGGQETQYF.

This clonotype showed up just a few times. The rearrangement uses TRBV11-2 and TRBJ2-2, with D tentatively TRBD2 (6 bases). The germline CDR1 and CDR2 sequences are SGHAT and FQNNGV. V was shortened by 3 bases and J by 1 base, with 18 bases between the two germline ends. The length of the CDR3 is 18 residues. DNA of the CDR3: TGTGCCAGCAGCTTTAGTGGGGGTCGGCGGGGGAACACCGGGGAGCTGTTTTTT. Residues: CASSFSGGRRGNTGELFF.

In its sample, this clonotype was seen many times. This rearrangement joins TRBV5-1 to TRBJ2-7; 9 bases line up with TRBD2. V shed 3 bases and J 3 bases; nucleotides not matched to a gene: 10. CDR1 and CDR2 (germline): SGHRS, YFSETQ. The CDR3 covers 16 residues. The CDR3 region is CASSWGAGGPIYEQYF. Written as DNA, the CDR3 is TGCGCCAGCAGCTGGGGTGCGGGAGGGCCCATCTACGAGCAGTACTTC.

The table lists this clonotype with many counts. V is TRBV6-2 or TRBV6-3 and J is TRBJ2-4; D not certain. The germline gives CDR1 MNHEY, CDR2 SVGEGT. V was clipped by 4 bases and J by 7 bases, with 11 bases between them. The length of the CDR3 is 13 residues. The CDR3 here is CASSSDGGNIQYF. The CDR3 DNA sequence: TGTGCCAGCAGTTCGGACGGTGGGAACATTCAGTACTTC.

Many counts were recorded for this clonotype. As DNA, the CDR3 is TGCAGCGTCGCCGGGACAGGGGGCCGCGCGGCGACTGAAGCTTTCTTT. This encodes CSVAGTGGRAATEAFF. This chain links TRBV29-1 with TRBJ1-1; 12 positions match TRBD1. V lost 6 bases to trimming and J lost 5 bases; unmatched junction nucleotides: 13. The CDR3 spans 16 residues. Per the germline V gene, CDR1 is SQVTM and CDR2 is ANQGSEA.

This clonotype was counted only a few times. The chain is built from TRBV6-2 or TRBV6-3 and TRBJ2-1, with 8 bases lining up with TRBD1. Per germline, CDR1 MNHEY and CDR2 SVGEGT. The ends lost 8 bases at V and 1 base at J; junction bases unmatched: 22. The CDR3 contains 20 residues. DNA of the CDR3: TGTGCCAGCTCTCACCCCCAGGGACAGGCAAGTGTGGGGTCCTACAATGAGCAGTTCTTC. Amino acid sequence: CASSHPQGQASVGSYNEQFF.

This sequence joins TRBV20-1 and TRBJ2-3; D may be TRBD2 (5 bases). The CDR3 loop spans 13 amino acids. Germline lookup yields CDR1 DFQATT and CDR2 SNEGSKA (reference sequence). The CDR3 region has the DNA TGCAGCCCCCGTCGGGGAGACACAGATACGCAGTATTTT. It specifies CSPRRGDTDTQYF.

The genes are TRBV7-9 and TRBJ2-2, with unresolved D. Germline CDR1 and CDR2: SEHNR and FQNEAQ (reference sequence). The CDR3 totals 11 residues. V was cut by 3 bases and J by 4 bases, with 0 bases left in between. CDR3 region: CASSFTGELFF. CDR3 nucleotides: TGTGCCAGCAGCTTCACCGGGGAGCTGTTTTTT.

The chain links TRBV18 to TRBJ2-5, with 11 bases that match TRBD2. Trimming took 1 base from V and 4 from J; bases not matched to a gene: 2. The CDR3 consists of 15 residues. The V gene's germline CDR1 is KGHSH and CDR2 LQKENI. For the CDR3, the DNA is TGTGCCAGCTCACCACGCCTAGCGGGAGGAGAGACCCAGTACTTC. Encoded protein: CASSPRLAGGETQYF.

The chain has TRBV28 and TRBJ1-5; D not certain. This CDR3 region has 14 residues. The ends were cut back, 7 bases at V and 4 bases at J, with 14 bases in the middle. Germline CDR1 and CDR2: MDHEN and SYDVKM. The CDR3 loop reads CASNLSSGNQPQHF. CDR3 DNA: TGTGCCAGCAATCTCTCGTCCGGAAATCAGCCCCAGCATTTT.

The genes are TRBV2 and TRBJ2-6; no clear D. CDR3 length equals 14 residues. Trimming took off 6 bases at V and 0 bases at J, with 6 bases between the two ends. CDR1 and CDR2 (germline): SNHLY, FYNNEI. In nucleotides, the CDR3 is TGTGCCAGCAGAAAGAGCTCTGGGGCCAACGTCCTGACTTTC. Translating gives CASRKSSGANVLTF.

This clonotype was detected a few times. The chain links TRBV12-3 or TRBV12-4 to TRBJ1-1, with D possibly matching TRBD1 (5 bases). This CDR3 spans 16 amino acids. V shed 1 base and J shed 0 bases, with 12 bases lying between them. CDR3 coding DNA: TGTGCCAGCAGTTTAGAGCCAGGGAGTCTGAACACTGAAGCTTTCTTT. Amino acid sequence: CASSLEPGSLNTEAFF.

This clonotype was detected many times. The V gene is TRBV5-1, the J gene TRBJ2-2; tentative D call: TRBD1 (5 bases). Trimming shortened V by 5 bases and J by 6 bases, and 11 bases separated the two germline ends. Germline assignment: CDR1 SGHRS and CDR2 YFSETQ. This CDR3 has 13 residues. CDR3 region: CASSLQEAGELFF. The CDR3 DNA is TGCGCCAGCAGTTTACAGGAAGCCGGGGAGCTGTTTTTT.

This clonotype was seen a single time. This chain connects TRBV20-1 to TRBJ1-2; D possibly corresponds to TRBD1 (5 bases). The CDR3 covers 15 residues. Per germline, CDR1 DFQATT and CDR2 SNEGSKA (reference sequence). Trimming shortened V by 5 bases and J by 8 bases, and 24 bases separated the two germline ends. The CDR3 loop reads CSAAAGWGETAGYTF. CDR3 coding DNA: TGCAGTGCTGCAGCGGGTTGGGGGGAGACGGCGGGCTACACCTTC.

V and J are TRBV4-3 and TRBJ2-2; 7 nucleotides agree with TRBD2. The V gene end was trimmed by 3 bases and the J gene end by 0 bases; junction bases not matched to a gene: 4. Germline CDR1 and CDR2: LGHNA and YSLEER. The length of the CDR3 is 16 residues. The CDR3 spells CASSHVAGANTGELFF. The CDR3 DNA is TGCGCCAGCAGCCATGTAGCGGGCGCGAACACCGGGGAGCTGTTTTTT.

This clonotype has a count of ten or more. The chain uses TRBV28 and TRBJ2-5; 8 bases are a match to TRBD2. Trimming cost V 2 bases and J 0 bases; bases outside gene matches: 11. Germline loops: CDR1 MDHEN, CDR2 SYDVKM. The CDR3 is made up of 18 amino acids. The CDR3 DNA sequence: TGTGCCAGCAGTTTAGCCAGCGGGAGTAGTCCCCACCAAGAGACCCAGTACTTC. Protein: CASSLASGSSPHQETQYF.

The chain couples TRBV6-5 to TRBJ1-1; D perhaps matches TRBD1 (5 bases). Germline CDR1 reads MNHEY; CDR2 reads SVGAGI. The CDR3 length is 16 residues. Trimming cost V 0 bases and J 5 bases, with 16 bases left between them. DNA of the CDR3: TGTGCCAGCAGTTACTCAGTCCCGGGGGGAGGGACTGAAGCTTTCTTT. Translated: CASSYSVPGGGTEAFF.

In its sample, this clonotype was seen once. The chain is built from TRBV3-1 and TRBJ1-1, with 7 nucleotides matching TRBD1. The germline CDR1 and CDR2 sequences are LGHDT and YNNKEL (reference sequence). CDR3 length equals 14 residues. After removal of 4 bases from V and 3 bases from J, the junction contained 5 bases not matched to a gene. The CDR3 is CASSRRQGHTEAFF. CDR3 DNA sequence: TGTGCCAGCAGCCGACGACAGGGTCACACTGAAGCTTTCTTT.

The chain recombines TRBV20-1 with TRBJ2-5; D is ambiguous. The CDR3 has 11 residues. Germline loops: CDR1 DFQATT, CDR2 SNEGSKA (reference sequence). The CDR3 reads CSGDGQETQYF. DNA of the CDR3: TGCAGCGGCGACGGACAAGAGACCCAGTACTTC.

This clonotype was seen a handful of times. The gene calls are TRBV2 and TRBJ2-7, with a weak D call TRBD1 (6 bases). The ends were cut back, 5 bases at V and 7 bases at J, with 12 bases in the middle. In germline, CDR1 is SNHLY, CDR2 FYNNEI. This CDR3 has 12 residues. The CDR3 reads CASSKGQLEQYF. DNA of the CDR3: TGTGCCAGCAGTAAGGGACAACTGGAGCAGTACTTC.

Many counts were recorded for this clonotype. The V and J genes are TRBV12-3 or TRBV12-4 and TRBJ2-2; D gene ambiguous. This CDR3 contains 12 residues. The V and J ends lost 6 bases and 2 bases respectively, with 4 bases between them. The CDR3 coding sequence is TGTGCCAGCAGCCGAAACACCGGGGAGCTGTTTTTT. It encodes CASSRNTGELFF.

In this sample, this clonotype turned up many times. This chain joins TRBV11-2 and TRBJ2-5, with 10 bases fitting TRBD2. Germline CDR1 reads SGHAT; CDR2 reads FQNNGV. With 2 bases clipped from V and 5 bases from J, the junction kept 17 bases outside the gene matches. The CDR3 extends over 19 amino acids. For the CDR3, the DNA is TGTGCCAGCAGCTTAAATGTCCGGGGGACTAGCGTTCGTTGGGAGACCCAGTACTTC. Amino acids: CASSLNVRGTSVRWETQYF.

This clonotype was counted many times. The V and J genes are TRBV2 and TRBJ1-1; tentatively, D is TRBD1 (5 bases). The germline V gene has CDR1 SNHLY and CDR2 FYNNEI. V was clipped by 3 bases and J by 1 base, with 12 bases between them. The CDR3 has 15 residues. The CDR3: CASSELGGENTEAFF. In DNA form, the CDR3 reads TGTGCCAGCAGTGAGTTGGGGGGGGAGAACACTGAAGCTTTCTTT. Full variable domain (rest looked up from reference TRBV2 and TRBJ1-1): EPEVTQTPSHQVTQMGQEVILRCVPISNHLYFYWYRQILGQKVEFLVSFYNNEISEKSEIFDDQFSVERPDGSNFTLKIRSTKLEDSAMYFCASSELGGENTEAFFGQGTRLTVV.